This T cell receptor beta chain appears in the sequencing data of a study of shared clonotypes between healthy human individuals. Study conclusions and caveats: Clonotypes which were not shared had lower generation probabilities than clonotypes that all four donors shared.

Each sample came from a Caucasian adult donor living in Nashville, Tennessee. The trim removed 5 bases at V and 2 bases at J, leaving 9 bases unmatched. Germline assignment: CDR1 SGHTA and CDR2 FQGNSA. The CDR3 contains 15 residues. Only in-frame clones appear in the TCRdb table, and some are missing; sequencing was by immunoSEQ multiplex PCR. The sample yields nearly 1,000,000 clones, approximately 80% seen once. A note on this clone: Its antigen is currently unknown.

This clonotype was sampled from a man between 18 and 35 years old in good health. This chain links TRBV7-2 with TRBJ2-7; 7 nucleotides agree with TRBD2. What was sequenced was memory CD4+ T cells sorted from blood. Subset here: CD45RA-negative fraction. The CDR3: CASSPKGGRTYEQYF. The CDR3, as DNA: TGTGCCAGCAGCCCCAAGGGAGGGCGGACCTACGAGCAGTACTTC.